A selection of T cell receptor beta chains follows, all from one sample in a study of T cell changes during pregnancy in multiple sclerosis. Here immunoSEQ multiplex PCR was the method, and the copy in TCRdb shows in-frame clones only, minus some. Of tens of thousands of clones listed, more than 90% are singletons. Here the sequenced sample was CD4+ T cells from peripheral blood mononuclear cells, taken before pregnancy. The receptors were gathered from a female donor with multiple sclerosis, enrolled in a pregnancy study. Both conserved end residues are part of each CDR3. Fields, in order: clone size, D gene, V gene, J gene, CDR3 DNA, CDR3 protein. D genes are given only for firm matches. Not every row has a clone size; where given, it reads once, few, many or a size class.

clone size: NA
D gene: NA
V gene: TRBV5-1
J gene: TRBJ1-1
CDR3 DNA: TGCGCCAGCAGCCTCCTCGGAGGGGAGAACACTGAAGCTTTCTTT
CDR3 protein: CASSLLGGENTEAFF

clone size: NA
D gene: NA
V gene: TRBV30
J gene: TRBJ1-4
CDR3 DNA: TGTGCCTGGGGAATTCGGACGGGGAATGAAAAACTGTTTTTT
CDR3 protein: CAWGIRTGNEKLFF

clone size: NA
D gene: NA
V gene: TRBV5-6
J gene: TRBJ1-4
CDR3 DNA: TGTGCCAGCAGCTTGCAGGGGCTCGGTGAAAAACTGTTTTTT
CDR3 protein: CASSLQGLGEKLFF

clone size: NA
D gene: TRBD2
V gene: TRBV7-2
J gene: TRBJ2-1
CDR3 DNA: TGTGCCAGCAGACCTTTTAGCGGGAGAACCTACAATGAGCAGTTCTTC
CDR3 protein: CASRPFSGRTYNEQFF

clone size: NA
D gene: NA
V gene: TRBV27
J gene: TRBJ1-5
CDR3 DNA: TGTGCCAGCAGTTTATCCGGCAGGGGCAGGGCTAGCAATCAGCCCCAGCATTTT
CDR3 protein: CASSLSGRGRASNQPQHF

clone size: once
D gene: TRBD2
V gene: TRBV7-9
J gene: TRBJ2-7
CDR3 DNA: TGTGCCAGCAGCTTAGGAGCGGGAGATTGGCAGTACTTC
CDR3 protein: CASSLGAGDWQYF

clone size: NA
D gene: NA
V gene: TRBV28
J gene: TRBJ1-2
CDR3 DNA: TGTGCCAGCAGTTTAGGAGGGTTCGGCTACACCTTC
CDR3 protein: CASSLGGFGYTF

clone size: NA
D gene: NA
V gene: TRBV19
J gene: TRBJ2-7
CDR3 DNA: TGTGCCAGTAGTATAGTCCGAGTGCCCCGACTTAAAAGCTCCTACGAGCAGTACTTC
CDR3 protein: CASSIVRVPRLKSSYEQYF

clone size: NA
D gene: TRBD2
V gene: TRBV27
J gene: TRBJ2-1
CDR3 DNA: TGTGCCAGCAGTTACTTAACTAGCGGGAATTACAATGAGCAGTTCTTC
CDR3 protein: CASSYLTSGNYNEQFF

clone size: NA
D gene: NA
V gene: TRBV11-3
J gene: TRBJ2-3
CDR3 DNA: TGTGCCAGCAGCTTGTCGTTCAGAGATACGCAGTATTTT
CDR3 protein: CASSLSFRDTQYF

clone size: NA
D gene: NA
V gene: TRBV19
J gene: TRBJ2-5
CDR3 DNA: TGTGCCAGTAGTAAAGGCAGCGGACCTTACCAAGAGACCCAGTACTTC
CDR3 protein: CASSKGSGPYQETQYF

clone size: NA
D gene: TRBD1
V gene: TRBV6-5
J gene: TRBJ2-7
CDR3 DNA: TGTGCCAGCAGGCGGACAGGAAGCTCCTACGAGCAGTACTTC
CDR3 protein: CASRRTGSSYEQYF

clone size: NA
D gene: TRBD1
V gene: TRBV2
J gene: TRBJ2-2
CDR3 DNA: TGTGCCAGCACCGCGGACAGGGCCCCCGGGGAGCTGTTTTTT
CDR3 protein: CASTADRAPGELFF

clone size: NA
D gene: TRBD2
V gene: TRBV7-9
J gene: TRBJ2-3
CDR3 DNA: TGTGCCAGCAGCTCCTCTAGCGGGAGGGCCACGGAGAGCACAGATACGCAGTATTTT
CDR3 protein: CASSSSSGRATESTDTQYF

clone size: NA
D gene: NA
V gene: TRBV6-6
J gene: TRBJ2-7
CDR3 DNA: TGTGCCAGCAGGCGACAGGCGAGCTCCTACGAGCAGTACTTC
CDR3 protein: CASRRQASSYEQYF

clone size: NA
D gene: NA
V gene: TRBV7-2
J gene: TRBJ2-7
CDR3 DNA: TGTGCCAGCAGCTTGGACCGGGACACCAGAGACTTC
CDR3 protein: CASSLDRDTRDF

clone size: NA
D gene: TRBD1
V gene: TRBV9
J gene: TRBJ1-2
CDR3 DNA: TGTGCCAGCAGCGTAGAGAGGACAGGGGGTCGAGACTATGGCTACACCTTC
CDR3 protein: CASSVERTGGRDYGYTF

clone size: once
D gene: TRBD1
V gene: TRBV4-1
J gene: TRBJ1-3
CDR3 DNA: TGCGCCAGCAGCCCACAGGGGCAGGCCTCTGGAAACACCATATATTTT
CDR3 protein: CASSPQGQASGNTIYF

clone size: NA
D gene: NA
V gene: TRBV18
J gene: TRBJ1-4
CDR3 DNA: TGTGCCAGCTCACCAAGGGGGGAAAAACTGTTTTTT
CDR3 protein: CASSPRGEKLFF

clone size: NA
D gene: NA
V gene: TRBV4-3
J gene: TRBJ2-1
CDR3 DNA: TGCGCCAGCAGCCATGGGGAGCAGGTTCTAGACAATGAGCAGTTCTTC
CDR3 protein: CASSHGEQVLDNEQFF

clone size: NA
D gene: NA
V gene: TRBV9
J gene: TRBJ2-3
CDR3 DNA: TGTGCGAGCAGCGAGAGGGGGAGGGATCAATTACCTAGCACAGATACGCAGTATTTT
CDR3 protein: CASSERGRDQLPSTDTQYF

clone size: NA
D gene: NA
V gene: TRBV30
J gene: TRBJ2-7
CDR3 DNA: TGTGCCTGGAGTGTTTCAGGGGTGTACGAGCAGTACTTC
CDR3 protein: CAWSVSGVYEQYF

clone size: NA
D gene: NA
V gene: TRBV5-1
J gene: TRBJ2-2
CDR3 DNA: TGCGCCAGCAGCTTAATTGAGGGAAGTACCGGGGAGCTGTTTTTT
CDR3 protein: CASSLIEGSTGELFF

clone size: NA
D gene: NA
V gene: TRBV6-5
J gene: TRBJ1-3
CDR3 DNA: TGTGCCAGCAGTCAGTCCTTTTTCTCTGGAAACACCATATATTTT
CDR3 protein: CASSQSFFSGNTIYF

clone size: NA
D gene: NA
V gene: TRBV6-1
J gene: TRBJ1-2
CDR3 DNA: TGTGCCAGCAGTGAATACGGTAACTATGGCTACACCTTC
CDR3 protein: CASSEYGNYGYTF

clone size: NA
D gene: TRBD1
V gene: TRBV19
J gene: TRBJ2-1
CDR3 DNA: TGTGCCAGTAGTATCAGCAGGGGGAATGATGAGCAGTTCTTC
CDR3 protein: CASSISRGNDEQFF

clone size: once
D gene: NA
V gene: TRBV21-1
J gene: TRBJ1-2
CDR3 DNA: TGTGCCAGCAGCGAGGCGGGACAGGGGAATTATGGCTACACCTTC
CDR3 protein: CASSEAGQGNYGYTF

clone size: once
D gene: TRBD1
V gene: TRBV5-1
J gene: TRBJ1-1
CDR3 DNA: TGCGCCAGTGTAGCCGGGACAGGAAGCCTTGAAGCTTTCTTT
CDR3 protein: CASVAGTGSLEAFF

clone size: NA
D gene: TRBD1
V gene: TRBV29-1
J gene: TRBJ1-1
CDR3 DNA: TGCAGCGTTGAAAGGACAGGGATCAACACTGAAGCTTTCTTT
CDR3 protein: CSVERTGINTEAFF

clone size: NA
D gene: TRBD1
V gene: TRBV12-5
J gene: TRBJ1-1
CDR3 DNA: TGTGCTAGTGGTTTAGTCGAGGGGGCGAGGGCTGAAGCTTTCTTT
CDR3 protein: CASGLVEGARAEAFF

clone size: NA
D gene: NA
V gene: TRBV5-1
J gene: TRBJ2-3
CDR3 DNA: TGCGCCAGCAGCTTAAACACAGGGCCACCTAGCACAGATACGCAGTATTTT
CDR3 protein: CASSLNTGPPSTDTQYF

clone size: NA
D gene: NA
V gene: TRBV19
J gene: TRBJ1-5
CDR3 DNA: TGTGCCAGTACAACAGGGATACTTGGCAATCAGCCCCAGCATTTT
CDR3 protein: CASTTGILGNQPQHF

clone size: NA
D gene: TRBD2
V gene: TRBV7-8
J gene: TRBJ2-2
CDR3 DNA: TGTGCCAGCAGCTTAGCGCAAGGTAGCGGGCTTACCGGGGAGCTGTTTTTT
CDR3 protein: CASSLAQGSGLTGELFF

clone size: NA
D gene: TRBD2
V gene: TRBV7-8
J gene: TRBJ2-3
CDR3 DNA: TGTGCCAGCAGCCGCCTACTGACTAGCACTCTGGCAGATACGCAGTATTTT
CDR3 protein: CASSRLLTSTLADTQYF

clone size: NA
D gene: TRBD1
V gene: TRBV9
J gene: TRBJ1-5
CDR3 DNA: TGTGCCAGCAGCGTAGCGGGACAGAATCAGCCCCAGCATTTT
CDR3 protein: CASSVAGQNQPQHF

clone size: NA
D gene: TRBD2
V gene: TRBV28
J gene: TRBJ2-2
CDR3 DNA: TGTGCCAGCCATGGACTAGCGGGAAGGAACACCGGGGAGCTGTTTTTT
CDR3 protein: CASHGLAGRNTGELFF

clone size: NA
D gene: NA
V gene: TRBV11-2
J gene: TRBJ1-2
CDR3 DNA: TGTGCCAGCAGCCCGACGCCCACAGGGCATGGCTACACCTTC
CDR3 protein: CASSPTPTGHGYTF

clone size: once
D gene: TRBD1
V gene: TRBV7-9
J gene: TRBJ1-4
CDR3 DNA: TGTGCCAGCAGCATCGGGACAGCGAAGGAAAAACTGTTTTTT
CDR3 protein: CASSIGTAKEKLFF

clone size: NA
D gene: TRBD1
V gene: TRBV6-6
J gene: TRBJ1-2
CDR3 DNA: TGTGCCAGCAGTTATTCCGACAGGGGGGTTGCTGGCTACACCTTC
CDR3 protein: CASSYSDRGVAGYTF

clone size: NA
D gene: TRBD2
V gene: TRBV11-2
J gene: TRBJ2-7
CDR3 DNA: TGTGCCAGCAAAATCAATAGCGGGAGCGAGGTGCAGTACTTC
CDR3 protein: CASKINSGSEVQYF

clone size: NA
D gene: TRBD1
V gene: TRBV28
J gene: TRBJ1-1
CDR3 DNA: TGTGCCAGCAGGCTGACAGGGCGGAACACTGAAGCTTTCTTT
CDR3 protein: CASRLTGRNTEAFF

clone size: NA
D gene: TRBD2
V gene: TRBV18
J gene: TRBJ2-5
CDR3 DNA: TGTGCCAGCTCACCGGAACTAGCGGGAGGGCCAATCGAGACCCAGTACTTC
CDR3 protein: CASSPELAGGPIETQYF

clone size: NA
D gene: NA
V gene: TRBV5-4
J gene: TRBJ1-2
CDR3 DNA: TGTGCCAGCAGCTTGGGGATGGACAGCTATGGCTACACCTTC
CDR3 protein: CASSLGMDSYGYTF

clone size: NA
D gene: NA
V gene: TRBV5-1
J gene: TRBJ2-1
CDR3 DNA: TGCGCCAGCAGCTTGGCAGGTTTCAATGAGCAGTTCTTC
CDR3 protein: CASSLAGFNEQFF

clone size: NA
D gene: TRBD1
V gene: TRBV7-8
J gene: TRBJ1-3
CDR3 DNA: TGTGCCAGCAGCACGACAGGGGCTGGAAACACCATATATTTT
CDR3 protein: CASSTTGAGNTIYF

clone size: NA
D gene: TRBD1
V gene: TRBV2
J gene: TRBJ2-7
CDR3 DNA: TGTGCCAGCGGGCAGGGGGCCTACGAGCAGTACTTC
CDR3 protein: CASGQGAYEQYF

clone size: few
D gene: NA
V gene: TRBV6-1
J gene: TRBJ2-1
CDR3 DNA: TGTGCCAGCGACAACGACTACAATGAGCAGTTCTTC
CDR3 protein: CASDNDYNEQFF

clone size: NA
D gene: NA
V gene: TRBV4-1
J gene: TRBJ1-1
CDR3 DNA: TGCGCCAGCAGCCAAGATCATACAGGGATCAGCACTGAAGCTTTCTTT
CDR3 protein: CASSQDHTGISTEAFF

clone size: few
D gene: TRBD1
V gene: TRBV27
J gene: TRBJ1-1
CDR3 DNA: TGTGCCAGCAGTATCGGGACAGGCCTAAACACTGAAGCTTTCTTT
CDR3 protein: CASSIGTGLNTEAFF

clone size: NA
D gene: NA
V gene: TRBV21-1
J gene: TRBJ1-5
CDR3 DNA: TGTGCCAGCAGCCCCCAGCCAGGGAATAGCAATCAGCCCCAGCATTTT
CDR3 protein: CASSPQPGNSNQPQHF

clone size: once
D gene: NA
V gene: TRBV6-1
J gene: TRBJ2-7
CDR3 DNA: TGTGCCAGCAGCTTCAGACAGACTGGCGAGCAGTACTTC
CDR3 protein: CASSFRQTGEQYF

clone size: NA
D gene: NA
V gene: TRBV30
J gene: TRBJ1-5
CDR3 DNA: TGTGCCTGGTCCCCGGGTGATCAGCCCCAGCATTTT
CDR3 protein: CAWSPGDQPQHF

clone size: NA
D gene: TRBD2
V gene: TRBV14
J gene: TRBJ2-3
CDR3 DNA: TGTGCCAGCAGCCAAGGGGGGCTAGCGGGAGAAATCAGTGGGCAGTATTTT
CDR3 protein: CASSQGGLAGEISGQYF